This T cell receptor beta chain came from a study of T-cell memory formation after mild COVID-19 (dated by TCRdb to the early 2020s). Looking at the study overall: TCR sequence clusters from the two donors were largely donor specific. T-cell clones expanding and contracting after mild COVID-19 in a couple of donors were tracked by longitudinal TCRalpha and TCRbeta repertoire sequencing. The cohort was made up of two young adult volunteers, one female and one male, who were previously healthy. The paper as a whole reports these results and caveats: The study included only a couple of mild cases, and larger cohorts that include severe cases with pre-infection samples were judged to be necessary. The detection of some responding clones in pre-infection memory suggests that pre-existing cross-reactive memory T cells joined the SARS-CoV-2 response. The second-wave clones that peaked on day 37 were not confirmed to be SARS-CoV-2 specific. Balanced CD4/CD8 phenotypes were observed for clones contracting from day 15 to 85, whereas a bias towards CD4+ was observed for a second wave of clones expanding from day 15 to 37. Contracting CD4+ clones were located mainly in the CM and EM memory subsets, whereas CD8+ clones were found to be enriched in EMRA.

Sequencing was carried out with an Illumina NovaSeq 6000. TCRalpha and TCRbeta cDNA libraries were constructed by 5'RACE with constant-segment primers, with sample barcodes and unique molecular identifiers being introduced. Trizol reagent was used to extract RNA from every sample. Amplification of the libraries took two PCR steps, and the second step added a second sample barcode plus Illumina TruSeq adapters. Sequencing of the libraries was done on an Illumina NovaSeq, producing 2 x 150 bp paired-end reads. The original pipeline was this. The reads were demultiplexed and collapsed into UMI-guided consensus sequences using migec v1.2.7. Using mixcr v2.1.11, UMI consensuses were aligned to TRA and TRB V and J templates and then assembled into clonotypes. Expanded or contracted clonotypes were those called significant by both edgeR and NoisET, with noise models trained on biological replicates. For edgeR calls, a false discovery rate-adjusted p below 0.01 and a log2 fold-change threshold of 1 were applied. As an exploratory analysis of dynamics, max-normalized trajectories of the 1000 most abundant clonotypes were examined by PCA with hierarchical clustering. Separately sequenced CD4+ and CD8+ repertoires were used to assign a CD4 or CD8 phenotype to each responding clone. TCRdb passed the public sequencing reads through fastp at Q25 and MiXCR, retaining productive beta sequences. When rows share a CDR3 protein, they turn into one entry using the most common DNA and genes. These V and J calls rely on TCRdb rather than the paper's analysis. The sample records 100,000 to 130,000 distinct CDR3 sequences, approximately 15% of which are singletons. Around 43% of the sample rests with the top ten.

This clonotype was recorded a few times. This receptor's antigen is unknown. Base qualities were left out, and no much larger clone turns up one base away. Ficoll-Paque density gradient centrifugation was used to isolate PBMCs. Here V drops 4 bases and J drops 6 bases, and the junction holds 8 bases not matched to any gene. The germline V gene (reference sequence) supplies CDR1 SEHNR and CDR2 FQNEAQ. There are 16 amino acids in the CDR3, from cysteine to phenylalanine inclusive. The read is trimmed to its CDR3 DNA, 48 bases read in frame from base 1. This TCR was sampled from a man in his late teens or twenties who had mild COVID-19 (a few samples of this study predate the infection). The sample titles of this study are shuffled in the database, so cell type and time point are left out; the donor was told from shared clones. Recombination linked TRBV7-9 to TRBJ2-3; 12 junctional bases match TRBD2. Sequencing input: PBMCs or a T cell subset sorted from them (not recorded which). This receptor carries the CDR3 CASSSTSGGRPDTQYF. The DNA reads TGTGCCAGCAGCTCAACTAGCGGGGGGCGCCCCGATACGCAGTATTTT.